The 26 T cell receptor beta chains listed next were all sequenced from one sample in a study of T cell responses to AZD1222 COVID-19 vaccine. Method: immunoSEQ multiplex PCR; TCRdb's copy keeps in-frame clones and lacks some. The sample includes approximately 84,000 clones, 75% to 90% of them seen just once. The specimen comprised peripheral blood, sampled 28 days after the second AZD1222 dose. Every receptor here comes from an adult who received the AZD1222 COVID-19 vaccine.

As to this clone: One end of the junction is discordant with germline, which a read error may explain. The chain carries TRBV6-2 or TRBV6-3 and TRBJ2-7, with 7 nucleotides matching TRBD1. Germline lookup yields CDR1 MNHEY and CDR2 SVGEGT. The CDR3 extends over 12 amino acids. The CDR3 spells CASSSHRGLRVF. CDR3 nucleotide sequence: TGTGCCAGCAGTTCTCACAGGGGCCTGCGGGTTTTC.

The chain carries TRBV18 and TRBJ2-5; 12 nucleotides match TRBD2. The CDR3 totals 18 residues. Germline lookup yields CDR1 KGHSH and CDR2 LQKENI. Trimming removed 2 bases from V and 0 bases from J; junction bases left unmatched: 7. CDR3 bases: TGTGCCAGCTCACCATTCCTTCGACTAGCGGGGGACCAAGAGACCCAGTACTTC. It encodes CASSPFLRLAGDQETQYF.

This rearrangement joins TRBV12-5 to TRBJ2-1; 7 bases are shared with TRBD2. V shed 2 bases, J shed 14 bases, and the junction held 18 bases outside the gene matches. The CDR3 runs to 16 residues. Germline values: CDR1 LGHNT, CDR2 FRNRAP. The CDR3 nucleotides are TGTGCTAGTGGTTTGCTGGCTAGCGGAGCCCTCGTCAGGAAGTTCTTC. As protein: CASGLLASGALVRKFF.

The V gene is TRBV2, the J gene TRBJ2-2, with D uncertain. The CDR3 covers 16 residues. Trimming cost V 1 base and J 3 bases, with 12 bases left between them. Germline V gives CDR1 SNHLY, CDR2 FYNNEI. CDR3 residues: CASSEVRVGDTGELFF. The CDR3 region has the DNA TGTGCCAGCAGTGAAGTCCGGGTAGGAGACACCGGGGAGCTGTTTTTT.

CDR3 region: CASSLAGTGQETQYF. The CDR3 DNA is TGCGCCAGCAGCTTGGCTGGGACAGGTCAAGAGACCCAGTACTTC. The chain combines TRBV5-1 with TRBJ2-5; 8 bases are shared with TRBD1. Germline trimming cut 0 bases from V and 2 bases from J; bases unmatched to any gene: 3. CDR3 length: 15 residues. Germline-derived CDR1 and CDR2 are SGHRS and YFSETQ.

The CDR3 sequence is CASSLGASYNEQFF. The CDR3, as DNA: TGCGCCAGCAGCCTAGGGGCCTCCTACAATGAGCAGTTCTTC. This chain links TRBV5-1 with TRBJ2-1, with a weak D call TRBD1 (5 bases). Germline loops: CDR1 SGHRS, CDR2 YFSETQ. V was clipped by 4 bases and J by 0 bases, with 8 bases between them. This CDR3 has 14 residues.

This clone was counted a few times. The CDR3 DNA reads as TGTGCCAGCAGCTTGACGGGAGGGCTGGATACGCAGTATTTT. Residues: CASSLTGGLDTQYF. This chain links TRBV7-3 with TRBJ2-3; 8 nucleotides line up with TRBD2. This CDR3 spans 14 amino acids. J gave up 6 bases and V 3 bases, and 5 bases lay outside the gene matches. CDR1 SGHTA and CDR2 FQGTGA come from the germline V gene. Using reference TRBV7-3 and TRBJ2-3 for the parts outside the CDR3, the full variable domain is GAGVSQTPSNKVTEKGKYVELRCDPISGHTALYWYRQSLGQGPEFLIYFQGTGAADDSGLPNDRFFAVRPEGSVSTLKIQRTERGDSAVYLCASSLTGGLDTQYFGPGTRLTVL.

The V and J genes are TRBV6-5 and TRBJ1-1; no definite D call. This CDR3 has 11 amino acids. Germline V gives CDR1 MNHEY, CDR2 SVGAGI. V was pared by 7 bases and J by 4 bases, with 7 bases between. CDR3 bases: TGTGCCAGCACTTCCCTCACTGAAGCTTTCTTT. This sequence encodes CASTSLTEAFF.

The rearrangement joins TRBV18 to TRBJ2-7, with TRBD2 identical over 7 bases. CDR1 and CDR2 (germline): KGHSH, LQKENI. CDR3 length: 13 residues. The junction had 2 bases not matched to a gene; V was cut back by 3 bases and J by 3 bases. Here the CDR3 DNA reads TGTGCCAGCTCACCTGGCGGGAGCTACGAGCAGTACTTC. Encoded protein: CASSPGGSYEQYF.

The rearrangement uses TRBV5-1 and TRBJ2-7; no definite D call. In germline, CDR1 is SGHRS, CDR2 YFSETQ. V was clipped by 0 bases and J by 5 bases, with 3 bases between them. This CDR3 comprises 11 residues. This CDR3 is CASSLENEQYF. The DNA of the CDR3 is TGCGCCAGCAGCTTGGAGAACGAGCAGTACTTC. The whole variable domain, remainder taken from reference TRBV5-1 and TRBJ2-7, is KAGVTQTPRYLIKTRGQQVTLSCSPISGHRSVSWYQQTPGQGLQFLFEYFSETQRNKGNFPGRFSGRQFSNSRSEMNVSTLELGDSALYLCASSLENEQYFGPGTRLTVT.

The chain joins TRBV10-3 to TRBJ2-7, with D maybe TRBD2 (6 bases). Deletions cut 2 bases from V and 4 bases from J, with 15 bases between. CDR1 is ENHRY, CDR2 SYGVKD, per germline. CDR3 size: 15 residues. The CDR3 protein is CAISEGGGVKYEQYF. DNA of the CDR3: TGTGCCATCAGTGAGGGTGGAGGGGTGAAGTACGAGCAGTACTTC.

This clone was picked up one time. This chain connects TRBV30 to TRBJ1-2; D gene unclear. V shed 0 bases and J shed 5 bases, with 7 bases lying between them. This CDR3 contains 12 residues. Germline V gene lookup returns CDR1 GTSNPN and CDR2 SVGIG (reference sequence). The CDR3 sequence: CAWSVYLYGYTF. Here the CDR3 DNA reads TGTGCCTGGAGTGTATATTTGTATGGCTACACCTTC.

The chain has TRBV28 and TRBJ2-5; unclear D gene. Trimming removed 3 bases at V and 5 bases at J, with 7 bases between. CDR3 size: 12 residues. Per germline, CDR1 MDHEN and CDR2 SYDVKM. CDR3 in amino acids: CASSLGLETQYF. CDR3 sequence (DNA): TGTGCCAGCAGTTTGGGATTGGAGACCCAGTACTTC. The full variable domain, completed using reference TRBV28 and TRBJ2-5, is DVKVTQSSRYLVKRTGEKVFLECVQDMDHENMFWYRQDPGLGLRLIYFSYDVKMKEKGDIPEGYSVSREKKERFSLILESASTNQTSMYLCASSLGLETQYFGPGTRLLVL.

This clone was found once. The chain carries TRBV18 and TRBJ1-1; 12 bases match TRBD1. Germline values: CDR1 KGHSH, CDR2 LQKENI. This CDR3 region has 16 residues. Losses at the gene ends were 1 base for V and 3 bases for J; bases not matched to a gene: 3. The CDR3 sequence is CASSPRDRGLHTEAFF. Written as DNA, the CDR3 is TGTGCCAGCTCACCACGGGACAGGGGGCTTCACACTGAAGCTTTCTTT.

This chain connects TRBV27 to TRBJ1-5; D might be TRBD1 (6 bases). The length of the CDR3 is 13 residues. Deletions cut 5 bases from V and 3 bases from J, with 8 bases between. Germline assignment: CDR1 MNHEY and CDR2 SMNVEV (reference sequence). CDR3 sequence reads: CASSRTVNQPQHF. CDR3 DNA: TGTGCCAGCAGTCGGACAGTCAATCAGCCCCAGCATTTT.

This chain uses TRBV12-3 or TRBV12-4 with TRBJ1-1; no reliable D call. The CDR3 sequence is 13 residues long. V lost 5 bases to trimming and J lost 1 base, with 8 bases between them. In nucleotides, the CDR3 is TGTGCCAGCAGTCGAGGGAAGAACACTGAAGCTTTCTTT. It translates to CASSRGKNTEAFF.

The gene calls are TRBV25-1 and TRBJ2-5, with 11 bases lining up with TRBD2. V lost 3 bases to trimming and J lost 0 bases; unmatched junction nucleotides: 6. CDR1 and CDR2 (germline): MGHDK, SYGVNS. The CDR3 spans 17 residues. The CDR3: CASSDQGLAAYQETQYF. The CDR3 coding sequence is TGTGCCAGCAGTGACCAGGGACTAGCGGCGTACCAAGAGACCCAGTACTTC. Looking up the rest from reference TRBV25-1 and TRBJ2-5 gives the full variable domain: EADIYQTPRYLVIGTGKKITLECSQTMGHDKMYWYQQDPGMELHLIHYSYGVNSTEKGDLSSESTVSRIRTEHFPLTLESARPSHTSQYLCASSDQGLAAYQETQYFGPGTRLLVL.

The V call is TRBV3-1 (or the pseudogene TRBV3-2), the J call TRBJ2-3; TRBD2 aligns across 10 bases. CDR3 length: 15 residues. V lost 3 bases to trimming and J lost 2 bases; unmatched junction nucleotides: 2. Per germline, CDR1 LGHDT and CDR2 YNNKEL (reference sequence). The chain's CDR3 is CASSQLAGATDTQYF. The CDR3 nucleotides read TGTGCCAGCAGCCAGCTAGCGGGGGCCACAGATACGCAGTATTTT.

The chain joins TRBV10-3 to TRBJ1-1; TRBD1 is a possible D gene (5 bases). CDR1 is ENHRY, CDR2 SYGVKD, per germline. The CDR3 loop spans 14 amino acids. V lost 3 bases and J 0 bases, leaving 8 bases between the germline ends. The DNA for the CDR3 is TGTGCCATCAGTGAAGGGGTAATGAACACTGAAGCTTTCTTT. Translation: CAISEGVMNTEAFF.

CDR3 loop: CASSIESLASGNEQFF. The DNA for the CDR3 is TGTGCCAGTAGTATAGAGAGCCTAGCATCCGGCAATGAGCAGTTCTTC. The chain has TRBV19 and TRBJ2-1; weak D call: TRBD2 (5 bases). Trimming removed 0 bases at V and 6 bases at J, with 15 bases between. There are 16 residues in the CDR3. The germline gives CDR1 LNHDA, CDR2 SQIVND (reference sequence).

The chain combines TRBV2 with TRBJ2-7; TRBD1 matches at 7 bases. The germline gives CDR1 SNHLY, CDR2 FYNNEI. V lost 4 bases to trimming and J lost 3 bases; unmatched junction nucleotides: 0. CDR3 length: 12 residues. The chain's CDR3 is CASSGDSYEQYF. Written as DNA, the CDR3 is TGTGCCAGCAGTGGGGACAGCTACGAGCAGTACTTC.

This chain's CDR3 is CASSTTGDAFF. The CDR3 coding sequence is TGTGCCAGCAGTACCACAGGGGACGCTTTCTTT. The chain has TRBV12-3 or TRBV12-4 and TRBJ1-1; 7 bases match TRBD1. Unmatched junction bases numbered 5, after V lost 5 bases and J lost 11 bases. CDR3 length: 11 residues.

The chain has TRBV7-8 and TRBJ2-1; the D is unclear. V was cut by 5 bases and J by 6 bases, with 14 bases left in between. CDR3 length equals 14 residues. CDR1 is SGHVS and CDR2 is FQNEAQ in the germline V gene. CDR3 sequence (DNA): TGTGCCAGCAGCGACCTTGGGTCTTTCAATGAGCAGTTCTTC. It codes for CASSDLGSFNEQFF. Full variable domain (missing parts from reference TRBV7-8 and TRBJ2-1): GAGVSQSPRYKVAKRGQDVALRCDPISGHVSLFWYQQALGQGPEFLTYFQNEAQLDKSGLPSDRFFAERPEGSVSTLKIQRTQQEDSAVYLCASSDLGSFNEQFFGPGTRLTVL.

The chain links TRBV27 to TRBJ2-3, with D hard to call. CDR1 MNHEY and CDR2 SMNVEV come from the germline V gene (reference sequence). V was trimmed by 2 bases and J by 5 bases, leaving 17 bases between them. The CDR3 totals 16 residues. The CDR3 nucleotides are TGTGCCAGCAGTTTACGGTCTAGACAAAAGGGAGATACGCAGTATTTT. This encodes CASSLRSRQKGDTQYF.

The chain links TRBV5-6 to TRBJ2-5; 9 bases align to TRBD1. This CDR3 has 14 residues. Unmatched junction bases numbered 2, after V lost 3 bases and J lost 2 bases. The V gene's germline CDR1 is SGHDT and CDR2 YYEEEE. CDR3 protein: CASSWTGVQETQYF. CDR3 DNA: TGTGCCAGCAGCTGGACAGGGGTTCAAGAGACCCAGTACTTC. The variable domain in full, with the rest retrieved from reference TRBV5-6 and TRBJ2-5, is DAGVTQSPTHLIKTRGQQVTLRCSPKSGHDTVSWYQQALGQGPQFIFQYYEEEERQRGNFPDRFSGHQFPNYSSELNVNALLLGDSALYLCASSWTGVQETQYFGPGTRLLVL.

This clone is a singleton in its sample. The DNA for the CDR3 is TGTGCCAGCAGCCAATTGGCCGTCTCTGGAAACACCATATATTTT. This encodes CASSQLAVSGNTIYF. V is TRBV16 and J is TRBJ1-3; D is ambiguous. Germline V gives CDR1 KGHSY, CDR2 FQNENV. V lost 1 base to trimming and J lost 0 bases, with 7 bases between them. The length of the CDR3 is 15 residues.